There are a few counts of the clone carrying this T cell receptor (beta chain). This CDR3 region has 15 residues. Germline lookup yields CDR1 DFQATT and CDR2 SNEGSKA (reference sequence). V was pared by 3 bases and J by 0 bases, with 6 bases of the junction left unmatched. Template switching added a universal primer site, and cDNA bore unique molecular identifiers. TCRdb called the 5' RACE reads again in MiXCR, with one record for every CDR3 protein. This table holds some 500,000 distinct CDR3 sequences, 9.5% to 10% found once. The data are from a study of identical twins. These same data were also listed under a study on yellow fever vaccine responses in identical twins.

The sample taken for sequencing was PBMCs. The gene calls are TRBV20-1 and TRBJ2-3, with TRBD2 matching over 7 bases. This clonotype was sampled from a woman aged 18 to 35 in good health. DNA for the CDR3: TGCAGTGCTAGGGCCAGCGGGGCGAGCACAGATACGCAGTATTTT. This codes for CSARASGASTDTQYF.